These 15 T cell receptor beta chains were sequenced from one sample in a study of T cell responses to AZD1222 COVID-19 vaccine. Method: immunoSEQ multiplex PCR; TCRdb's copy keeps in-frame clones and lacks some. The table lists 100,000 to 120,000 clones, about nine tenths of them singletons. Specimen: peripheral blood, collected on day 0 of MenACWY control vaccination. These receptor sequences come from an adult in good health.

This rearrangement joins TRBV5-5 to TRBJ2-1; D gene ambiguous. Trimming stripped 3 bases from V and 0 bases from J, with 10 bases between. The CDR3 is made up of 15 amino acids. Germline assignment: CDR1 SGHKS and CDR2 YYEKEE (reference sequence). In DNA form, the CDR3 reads TGTGCCAGCAGCTCTGACCTGAGCTCCTACAATGAGCAGTTCTTC. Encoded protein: CASSSDLSSYNEQFF.

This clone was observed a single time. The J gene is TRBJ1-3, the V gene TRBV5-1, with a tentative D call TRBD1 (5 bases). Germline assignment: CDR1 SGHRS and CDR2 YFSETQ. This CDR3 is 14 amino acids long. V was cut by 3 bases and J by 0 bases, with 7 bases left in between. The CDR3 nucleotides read TGCGCCAGCAGCTCGGACACCTCTGGAAACACCATATATTTT. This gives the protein CASSSDTSGNTIYF.

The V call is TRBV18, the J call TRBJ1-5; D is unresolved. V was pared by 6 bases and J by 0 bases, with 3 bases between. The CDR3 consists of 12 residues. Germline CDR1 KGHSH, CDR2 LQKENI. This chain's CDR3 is CASSDSNQPQHF. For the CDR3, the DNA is TGTGCCAGCTCCGATAGCAATCAGCCCCAGCATTTT.

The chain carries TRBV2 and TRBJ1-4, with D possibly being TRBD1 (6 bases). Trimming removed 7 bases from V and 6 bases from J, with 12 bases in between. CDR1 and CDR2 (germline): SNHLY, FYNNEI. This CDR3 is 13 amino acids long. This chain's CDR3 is CASNLGGDEKLFF. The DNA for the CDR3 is TGTGCCAGCAATCTAGGGGGGGATGAAAAACTGTTTTTT. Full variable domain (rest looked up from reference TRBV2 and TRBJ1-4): EPEVTQTPSHQVTQMGQEVILRCVPISNHLYFYWYRQILGQKVEFLVSFYNNEISEKSEIFDDQFSVERPDGSNFTLKIRSTKLEDSAMYFCASNLGGDEKLFFGSGTQLSVL.

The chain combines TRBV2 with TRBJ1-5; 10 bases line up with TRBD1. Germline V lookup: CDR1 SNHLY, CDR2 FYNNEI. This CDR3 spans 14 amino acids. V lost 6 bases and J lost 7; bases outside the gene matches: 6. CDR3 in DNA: TGTGCCAGCAGCGGGACAGGGGCCAGGCAGCCCCAGCATTTT. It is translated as CASSGTGARQPQHF.

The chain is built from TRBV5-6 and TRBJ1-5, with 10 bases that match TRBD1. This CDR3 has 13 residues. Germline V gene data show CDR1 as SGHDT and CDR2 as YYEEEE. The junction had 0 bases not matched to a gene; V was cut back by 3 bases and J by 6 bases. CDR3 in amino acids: CASSWDRGQPQHF. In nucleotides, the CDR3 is TGTGCCAGCAGCTGGGACAGGGGTCAGCCCCAGCATTTT.

CDR3 nucleotides: TGTGCCAGCAAGCTTAGCGGGGGGGCTGGGAATGAGCAGTTCTTC. Amino acids: CASKLSGGAGNEQFF. The chain carries TRBV4-2 and TRBJ2-1, with 11 bases aligning to TRBD2. V trimming: 7 bases; J trimming: 7 bases; junction bases outside the gene matches: 9. The length of the CDR3 is 15 residues. Germline V gene lookup returns CDR1 LGHNA and CDR2 YNFKEQ.

CDR3 amino acids: CASSPGQDEQYF. CDR3 nucleotide sequence: TGTGCCAGCAGCCCCGGACAGGACGAGCAGTACTTC. This chain joins TRBV7-2 and TRBJ2-7, with TRBD1 matching over 7 bases. Germline CDR1 is SGHTA and CDR2 is FQGNSA. The CDR3 extends over 12 amino acids. Unmatched junction bases numbered 3, after V lost 5 bases and J lost 5 bases.

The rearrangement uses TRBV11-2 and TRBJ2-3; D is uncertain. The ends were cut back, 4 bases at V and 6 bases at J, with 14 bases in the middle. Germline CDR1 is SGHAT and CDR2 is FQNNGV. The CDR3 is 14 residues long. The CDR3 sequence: CASSSWTDSDTQYF. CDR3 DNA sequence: TGTGCCAGCAGCTCGTGGACCGATTCGGATACGCAGTATTTT.

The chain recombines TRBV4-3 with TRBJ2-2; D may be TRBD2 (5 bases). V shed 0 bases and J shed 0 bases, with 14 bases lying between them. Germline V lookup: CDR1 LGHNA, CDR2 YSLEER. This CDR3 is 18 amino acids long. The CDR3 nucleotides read TGCGCCAGCAGCCAAGATCCCCCCCAGCGGACGAACACCGGGGAGCTGTTTTTT. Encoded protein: CASSQDPPQRTNTGELFF.

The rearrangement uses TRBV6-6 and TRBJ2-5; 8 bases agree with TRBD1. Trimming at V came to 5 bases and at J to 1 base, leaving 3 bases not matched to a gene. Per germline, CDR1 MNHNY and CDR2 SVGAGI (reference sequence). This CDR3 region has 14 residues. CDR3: CASSRTGPQETQYF. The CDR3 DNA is TGTGCCAGCAGTAGGACAGGGCCCCAAGAGACCCAGTACTTC.

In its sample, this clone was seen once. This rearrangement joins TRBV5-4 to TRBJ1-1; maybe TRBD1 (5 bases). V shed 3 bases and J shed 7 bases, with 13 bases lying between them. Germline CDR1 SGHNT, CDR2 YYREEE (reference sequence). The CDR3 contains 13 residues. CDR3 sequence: CASSSDPQGEAFF. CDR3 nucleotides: TGTGCCAGCAGCTCAGACCCCCAGGGTGAAGCTTTCTTT.

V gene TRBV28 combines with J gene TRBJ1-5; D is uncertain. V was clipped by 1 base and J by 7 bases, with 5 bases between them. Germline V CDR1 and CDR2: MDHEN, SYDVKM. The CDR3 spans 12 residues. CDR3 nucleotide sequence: TGTGCCAGCAGTTTATTGGGCCAGCCCCAGCATTTT. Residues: CASSLLGQPQHF. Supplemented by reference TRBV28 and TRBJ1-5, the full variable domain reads DVKVTQSSRYLVKRTGEKVFLECVQDMDHENMFWYRQDPGLGLRLIYFSYDVKMKEKGDIPEGYSVSREKKERFSLILESASTNQTSMYLCASSLLGQPQHFGDGTRLSIL.

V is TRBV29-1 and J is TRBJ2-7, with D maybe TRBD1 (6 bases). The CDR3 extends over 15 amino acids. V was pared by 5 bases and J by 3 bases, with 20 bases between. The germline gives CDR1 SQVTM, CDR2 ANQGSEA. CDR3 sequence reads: CSVSLGAVSNYEQYF. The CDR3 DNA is TGCAGCGTTAGCCTGGGGGCAGTTTCAAACTACGAGCAGTACTTC.

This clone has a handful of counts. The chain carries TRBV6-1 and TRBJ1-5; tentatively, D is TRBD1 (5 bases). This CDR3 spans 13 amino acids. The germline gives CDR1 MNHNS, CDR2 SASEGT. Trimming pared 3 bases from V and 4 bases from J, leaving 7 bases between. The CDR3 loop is CASSDPGNQPQHF. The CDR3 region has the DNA TGTGCCAGCAGTGATCCAGGGAATCAGCCCCAGCATTTT.